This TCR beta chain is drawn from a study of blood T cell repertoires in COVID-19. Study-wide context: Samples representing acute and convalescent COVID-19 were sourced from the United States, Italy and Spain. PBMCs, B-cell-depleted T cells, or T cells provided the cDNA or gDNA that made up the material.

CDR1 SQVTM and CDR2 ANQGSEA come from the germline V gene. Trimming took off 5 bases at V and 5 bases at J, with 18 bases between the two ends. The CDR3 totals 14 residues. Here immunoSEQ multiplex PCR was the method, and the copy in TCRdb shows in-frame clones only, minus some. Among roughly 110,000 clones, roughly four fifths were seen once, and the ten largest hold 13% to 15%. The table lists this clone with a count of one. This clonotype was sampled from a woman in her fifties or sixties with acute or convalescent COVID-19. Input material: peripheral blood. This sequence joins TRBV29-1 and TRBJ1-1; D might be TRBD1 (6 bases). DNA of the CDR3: TGCAGCGTTAGGTTAGGGGGGGGAGGAACTGAAGCTTTCTTT. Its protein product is CSVRLGGGGTEAFF.